This T cell receptor (beta chain) was obtained from a study of beta chain features in type 1 diabetes. Study outcomes and limitations: People with Type 1 diabetes carried modestly yet significantly shorter TCRB CDR3s in all four CD4+ subsets. The naive, central memory and Treg TCRB repertoires looked more alike in patients than they did in healthy donors.

V lost 0 bases to trimming and J lost 8 bases, with 14 bases between them. Per the germline V gene, CDR1 is SGHRS and CDR2 is YFSETQ. The CDR3 is 15 amino acids. Only a few counts were recorded for this clone. Its antigen is as yet unknown. The investigators reverse transcribed all of the isolated RNA, so they sequenced expressed TCRB transcripts. Reads from naive, central memory and regulatory T cell samples averaged around 3.7 million. Assay: immunoSEQ multiplex PCR; the TCRdb copy retains only in-frame clones and omits some. The top ten clones hold less than 0.06% of a sample with around 450,000 clones, roughly 11% of them seen once.

This TCR was sampled from a woman in her late teens or twenties in good health. This chain joins TRBV5-1 and TRBJ1-4; D is unresolved. The specimen sequenced was naive CD4+ T cells from blood. CDR3 protein: CASSLGSNAREKLFF. The CDR3 nucleotides are TGCGCCAGCAGCTTGGGTTCAAATGCCCGGGAAAAACTGTTTTTT.